The rows below give T cell receptor beta chains drawn from one sample of a study of OX40 agonist ivuxolimab in advanced cancers. Here immunoSEQ multiplex PCR was the method, and the copy in TCRdb shows in-frame clones only, minus some. The sample has 7,500 to 9,500 clones, approximately 72% seen once. Sequences were derived from CD4+ or CD8+ T cells sorted from blood, sampled in a trial of the OX40 agonist ivuxolimab. All receptors come from an adult with an advanced solid tumor such as melanoma, head and neck, liver or kidney cancer. Each CDR3 is given with its conserved first and last residue. The order of the fields is V gene, J gene, CDR3 protein.

V: TRBV5-1
J: TRBJ1-1
CDR3: CASSIGGQITEAFF

V: TRBV19
J: TRBJ1-1
CDR3: CASSTHPRDLIGGLNTEAFF

V: TRBV19
J: TRBJ1-5
CDR3: CASSIRQGNQPQHF

V: TRBV6-5
J: TRBJ1-1
CDR3: CASSESDNTEAFF

V: TRBV21-1
J: TRBJ2-7
CDR3: CASSKGHPGPQQYF

V: TRBV6-5
J: TRBJ2-3
CDR3: CASSYDGVLDTQYF

V: TRBV5-6
J: TRBJ2-5
CDR3: CASSRGTSGVWETQYF

V: TRBV19
J: TRBJ1-1
CDR3: CASRSGNTEAFF

V: TRBV6-5
J: TRBJ1-2
CDR3: CASSTLNRVGYTF

V: TRBV13
J: TRBJ1-2
CDR3: CASSFYGLRGGAYYGYTF

V: TRBV7-8
J: TRBJ1-1
CDR3: CASSDTGRGIGTEAFF

V: TRBV5-4
J: TRBJ1-3
CDR3: CASSLEGGNTIYF

V: TRBV15
J: TRBJ1-2
CDR3: CATMDGKNYGYTF

V: TRBV29-1
J: TRBJ2-1
CDR3: CSVVAGGPSEQFF

V: TRBV30
J: TRBJ2-3
CDR3: CAWRSREGLTDTQYF

V: TRBV29-1
J: TRBJ2-7
CDR3: CSVLSGSGEQYF

V: TRBV6-4
J: TRBJ2-1
CDR3: CASSEGDYNEQFF

V: TRBV2
J: TRBJ2-7
CDR3: CASRSTDPGPHTYEQYF

V: TRBV27
J: TRBJ2-3
CDR3: CASSFFALSTDTQYF

V: TRBV28
J: TRBJ2-7
CDR3: CASSLLAGAREQYF

V: TRBV5-6
J: TRBJ2-1
CDR3: CASSFRTVPKPLSYNEQFF

V: TRBV6-5
J: TRBJ2-1
CDR3: CASSYSSNEQFF

V: TRBV27
J: TRBJ1-1
CDR3: CASSPGDTTTEAFF

V: TRBV2
J: TRBJ2-7
CDR3: CASSELPGQATYEQYF

V: TRBV10-3
J: TRBJ2-7
CDR3: CAITGLASHEQYF

V: TRBV6-1
J: TRBJ1-4
CDR3: CASSEGTGEVEKLFF

V: TRBV4-3
J: TRBJ1-2
CDR3: CASSPGNVFYGYTF

V: TRBV19
J: TRBJ2-1
CDR3: CASSIGAGGDHNEQFF

V: TRBV11-2
J: TRBJ2-6
CDR3: CASSLVGRLWGANVLTF

V: TRBV7-3
J: TRBJ2-1
CDR3: CASSTELAGGGWAYNEQFF

V: TRBV15
J: TRBJ2-7
CDR3: CATSRGGYEQYF

V: TRBV19
J: TRBJ1-5
CDR3: CASSKGPPGSTGNQPQHF

V: TRBV19
J: TRBJ2-2
CDR3: CASSIRSGGTGELFF

V: TRBV6-1
J: TRBJ1-4
CDR3: CASSEQMEGEKLFF

V: TRBV5-6
J: TRBJ2-1
CDR3: CASSFKPGSSYNEQFF

V: TRBV11-2
J: TRBJ2-3
CDR3: CASSLVAGGPTDTQYF